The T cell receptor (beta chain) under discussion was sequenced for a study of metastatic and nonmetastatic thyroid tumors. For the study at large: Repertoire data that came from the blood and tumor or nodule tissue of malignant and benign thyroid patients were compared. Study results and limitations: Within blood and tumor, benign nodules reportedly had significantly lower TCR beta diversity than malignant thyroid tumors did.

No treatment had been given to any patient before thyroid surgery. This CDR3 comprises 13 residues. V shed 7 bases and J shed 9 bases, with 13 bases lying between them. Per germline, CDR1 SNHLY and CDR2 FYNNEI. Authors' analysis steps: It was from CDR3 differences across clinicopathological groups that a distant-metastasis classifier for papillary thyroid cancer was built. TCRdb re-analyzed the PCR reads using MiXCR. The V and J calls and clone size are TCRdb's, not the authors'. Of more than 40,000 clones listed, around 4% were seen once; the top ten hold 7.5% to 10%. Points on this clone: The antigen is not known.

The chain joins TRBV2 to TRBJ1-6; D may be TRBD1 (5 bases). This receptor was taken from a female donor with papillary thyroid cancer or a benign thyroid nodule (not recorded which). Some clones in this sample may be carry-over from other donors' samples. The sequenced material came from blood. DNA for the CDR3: TGTGCCAGCAAGACCGGGGCACGTTCACCCCTCCACTTT. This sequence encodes CASKTGARSPLHF.